These 9 T cell receptor beta chains originate from one sample sequenced in a study of blood T cell repertoires in COVID-19. Assay used: immunoSEQ multiplex PCR; TCRdb lists only in-frame clones, some missing. The sample has 150,000 or so clones; around 87% are singletons. The sample consisted of PBMCs or T cells enriched from blood (not recorded which). These TCRs come from a woman in her 30s with acute COVID-19.

This clone was picked up one time. The chain combines TRBV5-6 with TRBJ1-4; D unclear. The CDR3 length is 13 residues. Trimming stripped 2 bases from V and 8 bases from J, with 10 bases between. Germline loops: CDR1 SGHDT, CDR2 YYEEEE. DNA of the CDR3: TGTGCCAGCAGCTTTGGGCCTTTAGAAAAACTGTTTTTT. Its protein is CASSFGPLEKLFF.

This chain joins TRBV5-1 and TRBJ2-2; D might be TRBD1 (6 bases). The CDR3 length is 15 residues. Trimming took off 4 bases at V and 4 bases at J, with 14 bases between the two ends. Germline values: CDR1 SGHRS, CDR2 YFSETQ. The CDR3 spells CASSPWDIGTGELFF. CDR3 coding DNA: TGCGCCAGCAGCCCCTGGGACATCGGCACCGGGGAGCTGTTTTTT. The full variable domain, in which reference TRBV5-1 and TRBJ2-2 provide the parts outside the CDR3, is KAGVTQTPRYLIKTRGQQVTLSCSPISGHRSVSWYQQTPGQGLQFLFEYFSETQRNKGNFPGRFSGRQFSNSRSEMNVSTLELGDSALYLCASSPWDIGTGELFFGEGSRLTVL.

The V and J genes are TRBV28 and TRBJ1-2, with D unresolved. Germline loops: CDR1 MDHEN, CDR2 SYDVKM. V was trimmed by 1 base and J by 5 bases, leaving 11 bases between them. CDR3 length: 14 amino acids. The CDR3: CASSLSVPGYGYTF. The CDR3 DNA is TGTGCCAGCAGTTTATCGGTGCCAGGATATGGCTACACCTTC.

The chain combines TRBV6-6 with TRBJ1-1; TRBD1 might be the D (6 bases). CDR1 is MNHNY, CDR2 SVGAGI, per germline (reference sequence). The CDR3 totals 14 residues. Trimming cost V 6 bases and J 1 base, with 12 bases left between them. The CDR3 here is CASRRQATNTEAFF. The DNA for the CDR3 is TGTGCCAGCAGGCGACAGGCGACGAACACTGAAGCTTTCTTT.

This sequence joins TRBV6-5 and TRBJ1-1; D is unresolved. The CDR3 is 14 amino acids. Germline V gene lookup returns CDR1 MNHEY and CDR2 SVGAGI. V dropped 8 bases and J dropped 2 bases, with 15 bases sitting between them. The CDR3 bases are TGTGCCAGCGAGACGGGAGGCCTTAACACTGAAGCTTTCTTT. This codes for CASETGGLNTEAFF.

This chain joins TRBV27 and TRBJ2-1; 15 nucleotides match TRBD2. Unmatched junction bases numbered 2, after V lost 8 bases and J lost 12 bases. CDR1 is MNHEY and CDR2 is SMNVEV in the germline V gene (reference sequence). The CDR3 runs to 12 residues. CDR3 protein: CASRTSGRGQFF. The CDR3 DNA reads as TGTGCCAGCCGGACTAGCGGGAGGGGGCAGTTCTTC.

The chain joins TRBV5-1 to TRBJ2-3; D is uncertain. Trimming took off 4 bases at V and 0 bases at J, with 15 bases between the two ends. The V gene's germline CDR1 is SGHRS and CDR2 YFSETQ. The CDR3 contains 16 residues. The DNA for the CDR3 is TGCGCCAGCAGCCCCCCGAATGCGGCAAGCACAGATACGCAGTATTTT. Its protein is CASSPPNAASTDTQYF.

The genes are TRBV5-5 and TRBJ2-2; TRBD1 might be the D (5 bases). With 7 bases removed from V and 0 bases from J, the gap between germline ends came to 13 bases. The CDR3 runs 15 residues. Germline-derived CDR1 and CDR2 are SGHKS and YYEKEE (reference sequence). The CDR3 DNA follows: TGTGCCAGCTTCTGGGCACAGGCGAACACCGGGGAGCTGTTTTTT. Translation gives CASFWAQANTGELFF. Full variable domain (remainder filled in from reference TRBV5-5 and TRBJ2-2): DAGVTQSPTHLIKTRGQQVTLRCSPISGHKSVSWYQQVLGQGPQFIFQYYEKEERGRGNFPDRFSARQFPNYSSELNVNALLLGDSALYLCASFWAQANTGELFFGEGSRLTVL.

A few counts support this clone. The CDR3 DNA sequence: TGCGCCAGCAGGGGACAGGGGGCTTCAGAGACCCAGTACTTC. It encodes CASRGQGASETQYF. The rearrangement uses TRBV5-1 and TRBJ2-5, with TRBD1 identical over 12 bases. Trimming removed 5 bases from V and 4 bases from J; junction bases left unmatched: 3. This CDR3 is 14 amino acids long. Germline lookup yields CDR1 SGHRS and CDR2 YFSETQ.